The 14 T cell receptor beta chains listed next were all sequenced from one sample in a study of tumor-infiltrating lymphocytes in primary liver carcinoma. The approximately 20-31 mg bulk tissue piece was not sorted before simultaneous RNA and DNA extraction. From approximately 530 ng of total RNA, TCR beta-specific cDNA was reverse-transcribed using a constant-region primer. Slightly modified ARM-PCR with three nested multiplex PCR rounds yielded TCR beta libraries. For around 11 cycles apiece, the opening two PCR rounds ran with TRBV1-TRBV30 forward primers and a C-beta reverse primer. TCRdb redid the calling of the multiplex PCR reads with MiXCR, one entry per CDR3 protein. The sample lists more than 20,000 distinct CDR3 sequences, 80% occurring once. Material for sequencing was liver tumor tissue from sampling region 2. The subset here: tumor region T2, inferior pole. The receptors derive from a woman in her 30s with primary liver carcinoma and hepatitis B virus infection.

This chain connects TRBV11-2 to TRBJ2-7, with D possibly being TRBD2 (6 bases). The CDR3 has 13 residues. Trimming took off 3 bases at V and 13 bases at J, with 19 bases between the two ends. Germline V gene data show CDR1 as SGHAT and CDR2 as FQNNGV. CDR3 loop: CASSFPAGYERYF. CDR3 DNA sequence: TGTGCCAGCAGCTTTCCGGCGGGATACGAGCGATACTTC. Together with reference TRBV11-2 and TRBJ2-7, the CDR3 gives the full variable domain: EAGVAQSPRYKIIEKRQSVAFWCNPISGHATLYWYQQILGQGPKLLIQFQNNGVVDDSQLPKDRFSAERLKGVDSTLKIQPAKLEDSAVYLCASSFPAGYERYFGPGTRLTVT.

Worth noting for this clonotype: A junction boundary mismatches the germline segment, possibly from a read error. This chain joins TRBV6-1 and TRBJ2-7; 10 bases fit TRBD2. The germline V gene encodes CDR1 MNHNS and CDR2 SASEGT. This CDR3 has 14 amino acids. The CDR3 protein is CASSNLAGVHEQYF. For the CDR3, the DNA is TGTGCCAGCAGTAACCTAGCGGGAGTGCACGAGCAGTACTTT.

The chain uses TRBV12-3 or TRBV12-4 and TRBJ2-2; no clear D. The germline V and J ends were trimmed by 3 bases and 6 bases, with 2 bases remaining between them. This CDR3 is 11 amino acids long. CDR3 residues: CASSFAGELFF. The CDR3 DNA sequence: TGTGCCAGCAGTTTCGCCGGGGAGCTGTTTTTT.

In regard to this clonotype: No conserved phenylalanine or tryptophan is present at the end of the CDR3, so a read error is the likely explanation. The DNA is omitted, as the CDR3 cannot be located on it reliably, and the CDR3 follows TCRdb's listing. CDR3 sequence reads: CASSLSGTSGLEHFL. The rearrangement links TRBV12-3 or TRBV12-4 to TRBJ2-1; the D segment call TRBD2 is taken from the table without a DNA check. The CDR3 adds up to 15 amino acids, both ends counted.

This clonotype was recorded once. At one end the junction does not follow the germline gene, possibly because of a read error. The chain couples TRBV4-3 to TRBJ2-1; no clear D. This CDR3 contains 16 residues. The germline gives CDR1 LGHNA, CDR2 YSLEER. Here the CDR3 DNA reads TGCGCCTGCAGCCAAGATGTGGGAAGCTCCTACAATAAGCAGTTCTTC. Its translation is CACSQDVGSSYNKQFF.

Comment on this clonotype: At one boundary the junction diverges from the germline segment, which might be a read error. The V call is TRBV11-1, the J call TRBJ2-5; 7 bases are a match to TRBD2. Germline V gene sequence: CDR1 SGHAT, CDR2 FQDESV (reference sequence). The CDR3 contains 16 residues. The CDR3 DNA reads as TGTGACAGCAGCGGGGCGCTGCTAGCGGCACAAGAGACTCAGTACTTC. It yields the protein CDSSGALLAAQETQYF.

A note on this clonotype: One end of the junction is discordant with germline, which a read error may explain. This chain joins TRBV2 and TRBJ1-6; 8 bases fit TRBD1. This CDR3 is built from 15 residues. CDR1 and CDR2 from the germline V gene are SNHLY and FYNNEI. In DNA form, the CDR3 reads TGTACCAGCACGGAGGGGCGACAGGGGAATTCACCCCTCCACTTT. Translated: CTSTEGRQGNSPLHF.

This clonotype was detected only a few times. Sequence at one end of the junction differs from germline and may be a read error. This sequence joins TRBV20-1 and TRBJ2-7, with D maybe TRBD2 (6 bases). The CDR3 length is 17 residues. Per germline, CDR1 DFQATT and CDR2 SNEGSKA (reference sequence). CDR3 DNA sequence: TGCAGTGCTAGAGACGCGCCCGCCCGGCGGGAAGGTTACGAGCAATACTTC. This codes for CSARDAPARREGYEQYF.

Worth noting for this clonotype: Mismatch with germline at one junction end may stem from a read error. The chain joins TRBV6-5 to TRBJ2-7, with D possibly matching TRBD1 (6 bases). CDR1 is MNHEY, CDR2 SVGAGI, per germline. This CDR3 spans 15 amino acids. This chain's CDR3 is CASTYKDSSSYEQCF. The CDR3 nucleotides are TGTGCGAGCACTTACAAGGACAGCAGCTCCTACGAGCAGTGCTTC.

This clonotype was counted only a few times. Mismatch with germline at one junction end may stem from a read error. The V call is TRBV5-6, the J call TRBJ2-2, with 7 bases fitting TRBD2. The CDR3 contains 15 residues. Looked up from germline, CDR1 is SGHDT and CDR2 is YYEEEE. This CDR3 is CASSLAPRVTGRLLF. As DNA, the CDR3 is TGTGCCAGCAGCTTGGCACCCAGAGTCACCGGGAGGCTGCTTTTT.

This chain joins TRBV11-3 and TRBJ2-2; 9 nucleotides match TRBD2. Trimming took 2 bases from V and 10 from J; bases not matched to a gene: 23. CDR1 and CDR2 (germline): SGHNT, YENEEA. The CDR3 runs 20 residues. The CDR3 spells CASSLRRTSARAGYGEELFF. CDR3 DNA: TGTGCCAGCAGCTTACGCCGGACTAGCGCGAGGGCCGGATATGGCGAGGAGCTGTTTTTT.

On this clonotype itself: Compared with germline, one end of the junction differs, possibly owing to a read error. This chain joins TRBV4-2 and TRBJ2-6; D may be TRBD1 or TRBD2 (5 bases each). CDR1 is LGHNA and CDR2 is YNFKEQ in the germline V gene. CDR3 size: 16 residues. This chain's CDR3 is CASSQDRIVGTNVLAF. The CDR3 nucleotides read TGTGCCAGCAGCCAAGATAGAATCGTTGGGACCAACGTCCTGGCTTTC.

For this clonotype: At one end, the junction sequence differs from germline, possibly due to a read error. The chain links TRBV11-1 to TRBJ2-7; D remains unclear. Germline V gene lookup returns CDR1 SGHAT and CDR2 FQDESV (reference sequence). The CDR3 consists of 14 residues. In DNA, the CDR3 is TGTGTCAGCAGCTCAGCGACGGCCTCCTACGAGCTGTACTTC. Its translation: CVSSSATASYELYF.

The chain uses TRBV20-1 and TRBJ2-1; 14 nucleotides line up with TRBD2. The ends lost 4 bases at V and 8 bases at J; junction bases unmatched: 13. The germline CDR1 and CDR2 sequences are DFQATT and SNEGSKA (reference sequence). The CDR3 runs 17 residues. The CDR3 DNA reads as TGCAGTGCTACAGACTCCTGGGGGACTAGCGGGAGTTATGAGCAGTTCTTC. Protein: CSATDSWGTSGSYEQFF.